The rows below give T cell receptor beta chains drawn from one sample of a study of identical twins. Via MiXCR, TCRdb re-called the 5' RACE reads, giving one row per CDR3 protein. The sample lists 450,000 or so distinct CDR3 sequences; approximately 15% were seen once. This sample also belongs to another study, concerning yellow fever vaccine responses in identical twins.

Sequencing was performed on CD4+ T cells sorted from blood. The receptor set was obtained from a woman between 18 and 29 years old in good health. CDR3s include the opening cysteine and the closing phenylalanine or tryptophan. A D gene is named only where the DNA matches it firmly. Clone size is given for some rows only: seen once, a few or many times, or a class if the clone is expanded.

abundance | j_gene | v_gene | d_gene | CDR3nt | CDR3aa
. | TRBJ2-7 | TRBV7-6 | TRBD2 | TGTGCCAGCAGCGACCGGACTAGCGCATACGAGCAGTACTTC | CASSDRTSAYEQYF
. | TRBJ2-4 | TRBV15 | . | TGTGCCACCAGCAGAGATCCCCTTGGGCCCCTGGGAAACATTCAGTACTTC | CATSRDPLGPLGNIQYF
few | TRBJ2-1 | TRBV12-3/TRBV12-4 | . | TGTGCCAGCAGTGCGGGGACAGTCTACAATGAGCAGTTCTTC | CASSAGTVYNEQFF
many | TRBJ2-1 | TRBV5-1 | TRBD2 | TGCGCCAGCAGTTTGGCGGGAGCAGCCAATGAGCAGTTCTTC | CASSLAGAANEQFF
. | TRBJ2-5 | TRBV11-3 | TRBD1 | TGTGCCAGCAGCATGAGGGGGCGGGAGACCCAGTACTTC | CASSMRGRETQYF
few | TRBJ2-3 | TRBV28 | TRBD2 | TGTGCCACAACTAGCGGGAGTCGTGGGGATACGCAGTATTTT | CATTSGSRGDTQYF
. | TRBJ2-7 | TRBV20-1 | TRBD2 | TGCAGTGCTACCCGCCCAAGCGGGAGGTTCTACGAGCAGTACTTC | CSATRPSGRFYEQYF
. | TRBJ1-3 | TRBV6-5 | TRBD1 | TGTGCCAGCAGTTACGGGACAGGGAGCCCCCTTTCCGGAAACACCATATATTTT | CASSYGTGSPLSGNTIYF
. | TRBJ1-4 | TRBV5-1 | . | TGCGCCAGCAGCGACGGAGGTTTCAATGAAAAACTGTTTTTT | CASSDGGFNEKLFF
few | TRBJ2-3 | TRBV20-1 | . | TGCAGTGCTAGAGACGGACTTTTAACCACAGATACGCAGTATTTT | CSARDGLLTTDTQYF
few | TRBJ2-7 | TRBV7-9 | . | TGTGCCAGCAGCACACAAACTTGGACAGACTACGAGCAGTACTTC | CASSTQTWTDYEQYF
. | TRBJ2-5 | TRBV7-2 | . | TGTGCCAGCAGCTTAAGGGCGGGGCGTGTGGAGACCCAGTACTTC | CASSLRAGRVETQYF
. | TRBJ1-4 | TRBV7-9 | TRBD1 | TGTGCCAGCAGCTTACAGGGGGGTTATGAAAAACTGTTTTTT | CASSLQGGYEKLFF
few | TRBJ1-2 | TRBV29-1 | . | TGCAGCGCAACTGGCGACACTGGGAATAACTATGGCTACACCTTC | CSATGDTGNNYGYTF
few | TRBJ2-1 | TRBV10-3 | . | TGTGCCATCATGGGGTTCGGTGAGCAGTTCTTC | CAIMGFGEQFF
. | TRBJ2-1 | TRBV30 | . | TGTGCCTGGAGTAGGGGCGACTACAATGAGCAGTTCTTC | CAWSRGDYNEQFF